This T cell receptor beta chain was sequenced in a study of blood T cell repertoires in COVID-19. Germline V CDR1 and CDR2: DFQATT, SNEGSKA (reference sequence). There are 11 residues in the CDR3. Deletions cut 6 bases from V and 7 bases from J, with 10 bases between. TCRdb's table, derived via immunoSEQ multiplex PCR, lists solely in-frame clones and lacks some. Of around 420,000 clones listed, roughly 87% are singletons. This TCR was sampled from a woman between 40 and 55 years old with acute COVID-19. What was sequenced was PBMCs or T cells enriched from blood (not recorded which). The chain joins TRBV20-1 to TRBJ2-1; no definite D call. This CDR3 reads CSAPGMNEQFF. The DNA for the CDR3 is TGCAGTGCCCCAGGTATGAATGAGCAGTTCTTC.